The 5 T cell receptor beta chains below all came from one sample that was sequenced in a study of cytomegalovirus exposure and HLA in healthy donors. PCR used 60 Vbeta primers and 13 Jbeta primers. Sequencing was performed with immunoSEQ multiplex PCR; in TCRdb, only in-frame clones are kept and a portion is missing. The sample comprises about 180,000 clones, around 80% of which are singletons, and less than 4.5% rests with the top ten. The specimen sequenced was PBMCs. The receptors come from a woman aged 60-75 years in good health and CMV-seropositive.

This chain links TRBV27 with TRBJ2-5, with a possible D match to TRBD2 (6 bases). Germline CDR1 is MNHEY and CDR2 is SMNVEV (reference sequence). This CDR3 is built from 16 residues. The V end was cut by 6 bases, the J end by 7 bases, with 24 bases between. The CDR3 is CASSGDPGREAGTQYF. The CDR3 DNA is TGTGCCAGCAGCGGAGACCCCGGGAGAGAAGCCGGGACCCAGTACTTC.

The J gene is TRBJ2-1, the V gene TRBV7-9; a possible D gene is TRBD2 (5 bases). The CDR3 sequence is 14 residues long. Germline V lookup: CDR1 SEHNR, CDR2 FQNEAQ (reference sequence). Trimming left V 0 bases short and J 10 bases short, with 13 bases between. CDR3 sequence (DNA): TGTGCCAGCAGCTTAGCTGGGTCGGGCGGGGAGCAGTTCTTC. Its translation is CASSLAGSGGEQFF. The full variable domain, completed using reference TRBV7-9 and TRBJ2-1, is DTGVSQNPRHKITKRGQNVTFRCDPISEHNRLYWYRQTLGQGPEFLTYFQNEAQLEKSRLLSDRFSAERPKGSFSTLEIQRTEQGDSAMYLCASSLAGSGGEQFFGPGTRLTVL.

V usage is TRBV7-9 and J usage is TRBJ2-1; weak D call: TRBD2 (5 bases). CDR3 length equals 16 residues. The V end was cut by 1 base, the J end by 0 bases, with 10 bases between. Per germline, CDR1 SEHNR and CDR2 FQNEAQ (reference sequence). CDR3: CASSLVGTSSYNEQFF. CDR3 in DNA: TGTGCCAGCAGCTTAGTTGGTACTAGCTCCTACAATGAGCAGTTCTTC.

The chain has TRBV30 and TRBJ2-3; D is unclear. Trimming left V 2 bases short and J 5 bases short, with 8 bases between. The CDR3 length is 12 residues. The V gene's germline CDR1 is GTSNPN and CDR2 SVGIG (reference sequence). CDR3 sequence reads: CAWSPKLDTQYF. In nucleotides, the CDR3 is TGTGCCTGGAGTCCCAAATTAGATACGCAGTATTTT.

This chain joins TRBV9 and TRBJ2-3; maybe TRBD2 (6 bases). The CDR3 totals 17 residues. In germline, CDR1 is SGDLS, CDR2 YYNGEE. V was trimmed by 4 bases and J by 4 bases, leaving 22 bases between them. The CDR3, as DNA: TGTGCCAGCAGCCAACCAATCGCCGGGGGAGAGGCAGATACGCAGTATTTT. As protein: CASSQPIAGGEADTQYF.